The text below deals with one T cell receptor beta chain. The data stem from a study of patients and donors after allogeneic stem cell transplantation. Each CDR3 protein is one row after TCRdb ran MiXCR on the RT-PCR reads. The sample has fewer than 500,000 distinct CDR3 sequences, 16% seen once; the top ten hold less than 8.5%. V was shortened by 4 bases and J by 0 bases, with 12 bases between the two germline ends. Germline assignment: CDR1 MDHEN and CDR2 SYDVKM. The CDR3 sequence is 16 residues long. J is TRBJ1-4 and V is TRBV28; TRBD1 is a possible D gene (6 bases). The clonotype originates from a human donor who was either an allogeneic HSCT recipient or a stem cell or donor lymphocyte infusion donor (not recorded which). It is not recorded whose cells these are; they may come from a transplant donor. The material sequenced was blood, either unsorted or a sorted T cell fraction (not recorded which). CDR3 residues: CASSSSGVPTNEKLFF. The CDR3 DNA sequence: TGTGCCAGCAGTTCCTCAGGGGTGCCAACTAATGAAAAACTGTTTTTT.